This TCR beta chain appears in the sequencing data of a study of T cell responses to AZD1222 COVID-19 vaccine. Whole-study findings and limits: Within unmutated variant regions lay the reported targets of nearly half of spike-specific TCRs. Clonal diversity may have been underestimated in mostly white British donors.

Comments on this clone: Its antigen is not known.

The method was immunoSEQ multiplex PCR; TCRdb's version includes in-frame clones alone and lacks a portion of them. The sample contains 130,000 to 150,000 clones, about 92% of which appear only once. The receptor comes from an adult who received the AZD1222 COVID-19 vaccine. Sequencing used peripheral blood, obtained 28 days after the second AZD1222 dose.

CDR3 in amino acids: CATDLYSRSYEQYF. The CDR3 DNA reads TGTGCCACAGACTTGTACTCGCGGTCCTACGAGCAGTACTTC. This chain joins TRBV15 and TRBJ2-7; D unclear. Germline V gives CDR1 LNHNV, CDR2 YYDKDF (reference sequence). The CDR3 totals 14 residues. Deletions cut 9 bases from V and 1 base from J, with 16 bases between. The complete variable domain, with remaining parts taken from reference TRBV15 and TRBJ2-7, reads DAMVIQNPRYQVTQFGKPVTLSCSQTLNHNVMYWYQQKSSQAPKLLFHYYDKDFNNEADTPDNFQSRRPNTSFCFLDIRSPGLGDTAMYLCATDLYSRSYEQYFGPGTRLTVT.